One and the same sample provided the 32 T cell receptor beta chains below, sequenced in a study of blood T cell repertoires in COVID-19. Libraries were prepared by immunoSEQ multiplex PCR; TCRdb keeps only in-frame clonotypes and omits some of them. The sample gives some 80,000 clones, almost 85% of which show up once; approximately 12% is in the top ten. Sequences were obtained from peripheral blood. All receptors derive from a man at least 80 years old with acute or convalescent COVID-19.

The V gene is TRBV6-5, the J gene TRBJ1-2; D remains unclear. The CDR3 contains 14 residues. Trimming took 4 bases from V and 5 from J, leaving 14 bases between them. In germline, CDR1 is MNHEY, CDR2 SVGAGI. CDR3 DNA: TGTGCCAGCAGTTCATCCTCTTATCGGTATGGCTACACCTTC. Its protein product is CASSSSSYRYGYTF.

The J gene is TRBJ2-5, the V gene TRBV18; D perhaps matches TRBD1 (5 bases). The assigned J gene may be wrong: the sequence end matches TRBJ2-7 better. Germline V gene data show CDR1 as KGHSH and CDR2 as LQKENI. This CDR3 is 15 amino acids long. CDR3: CASSPGQGRTYEQYF. The DNA for the CDR3 is TGTGCCAGCTCACCAGGGCAGGGAAGGACCTACGAGCAGTACTTC.

In the case of this clone: The same CDR3 is also encoded by other DNA sequences in this sample. V usage is TRBV14 and J usage is TRBJ2-7; possible D gene TRBD1, 5 bases. CDR3 length: 14 amino acids. The germline V and J ends were trimmed by 1 base and 3 bases, with 10 bases remaining between them. From germline, CDR1 is SGHDN and CDR2 FVKESK. The CDR3 nucleotides are TGTGCCAGCAGCCAAGCAGGGCTTGTCTACGAGCAGTACTTC. Amino acids: CASSQAGLVYEQYF.

CDR3 sequence: CASSTGTGGQPQHF. Written as DNA, the CDR3 is TGTGCCAGCAGTACCGGGACAGGCGGACAGCCCCAGCATTTT. The chain joins TRBV6-5 to TRBJ1-5; the match to TRBD1 covers 8 bases. Germline V lookup: CDR1 MNHEY, CDR2 SVGAGI. The CDR3 length is 14 residues. V lost 5 bases, J lost 7 bases, and 7 bases stayed unmatched.

J is TRBJ1-2 and V is TRBV7-9, with 9 bases identical to TRBD1. This CDR3 has 13 residues. The germline V gene encodes CDR1 SEHNR and CDR2 FQNEAQ (reference sequence). J lost 7 bases, V lost 5 bases, and 5 bases had no gene match. The CDR3 loop is CASSPGQGFGYTF. In DNA form, the CDR3 reads TGTGCCAGCAGCCCGGGACAGGGATTTGGCTACACCTTC.

This chain uses TRBV5-4 with TRBJ2-2, with no clear D. The V end was cut by 2 bases, the J end by 5 bases, with 13 bases between. CDR3 length: 15 residues. Germline V lookup: CDR1 SGHNT, CDR2 YYREEE (reference sequence). The DNA for the CDR3 is TGTGCCAGCAGCTTACGGGTGGATATTACCGGGGAGCTGTTTTTT. Translation: CASSLRVDITGELFF.

This chain uses TRBV5-4 with TRBJ1-2; 7 nucleotides align to TRBD1. V was clipped by 4 bases and J by 5 bases; unmatched bases: 11. Looked up from germline, CDR1 is SGHNT and CDR2 is YYREEE (reference sequence). The CDR3 has 15 amino acids. The CDR3 DNA sequence: TGTGCCAGCAGCATCCCGGGACAGAGTTTATATGGCTACACCTTC. It specifies CASSIPGQSLYGYTF.

This chain uses TRBV19 with TRBJ1-3, with 10 bases that match TRBD1. V lost 4 bases and J lost 5; bases outside the gene matches: 11. Germline-derived CDR1 and CDR2 are LNHDA and SQIVND (reference sequence). The length of the CDR3 is 17 residues. CDR3 sequence reads: CASSTGQGGPKRNTIYF. The CDR3 DNA reads as TGTGCCAGTAGTACCGGACAGGGGGGCCCGAAAAGAAACACCATATATTTT.

The chain uses TRBV2 and TRBJ2-7, with TRBD2 identical over 11 bases. The CDR3 is 13 amino acids. V was pared by 8 bases and J by 2 bases, with 2 bases of the junction left unmatched. Per the germline V gene, CDR1 is SNHLY and CDR2 is FYNNEI. The DNA of the CDR3 is TGTGCCAGCCAGACTAGCGGGGCCTACGAGCAGTACTTC. Protein: CASQTSGAYEQYF.

This clone came up once. The chain links TRBV10-3 to TRBJ1-1; 9 bases agree with TRBD1. The germline V gene encodes CDR1 ENHRY and CDR2 SYGVKD. The V and J ends lost 8 bases and 5 bases, in that order; junction bases with no gene match: 6. This CDR3 has 13 amino acids. The CDR3 region has the DNA TGTGCCATCGCAGACAGGGGGGATACTGAAGCTTTCTTT. As protein: CAIADRGDTEAFF.

This clone has only one observation. This chain uses TRBV6-5 with TRBJ2-3; TRBD2 is a possible D gene (5 bases). This CDR3 spans 15 amino acids. V shed 6 bases and J shed 0 bases, with 13 bases lying between them. CDR1 is MNHEY and CDR2 is SVGAGI in the germline V gene. The DNA for the CDR3 is TGTGCCAGCAGATTAGCGCCGTCCAGCACAGATACGCAGTATTTT. It is translated as CASRLAPSSTDTQYF.

The J gene is TRBJ1-6, the V gene TRBV4-1; D not resolved. Germline CDR1 and CDR2: MGHRA and YSYEKL. The CDR3 extends over 14 amino acids. V lost 6 bases and J lost 0, with 6 bases in between. CDR3 residues: CASRESSYNSPLHF. DNA for the CDR3: TGCGCCAGCAGGGAGAGCTCCTATAATTCACCCCTCCACTTT.

This clone was recorded a few times. The V gene is TRBV6-5, the J gene TRBJ1-2; tentative D call: TRBD1 (6 bases). Germline V gene lookup returns CDR1 MNHEY and CDR2 SVGAGI. CDR3 size: 13 residues. V lost 7 bases to trimming and J lost 5 bases, with 14 bases between them. CDR3 in amino acids: CASTPQGTYGYTF. CDR3 coding DNA: TGTGCCAGCACCCCACAGGGAACTTATGGCTACACCTTC.

The chain employs TRBV15 and TRBJ2-3; TRBD2 matches at 13 bases. With 4 bases clipped from V and 5 bases from J, the junction kept 9 bases outside the gene matches. This CDR3 is 17 amino acids long. The germline V gene has CDR1 LNHNV and CDR2 YYDKDF (reference sequence). CDR3: CATSIRRLAGGIDTQYF. The CDR3 coding sequence is TGTGCCACCAGCATAAGAAGACTAGCGGGGGGTATAGATACGCAGTATTTT. Filled out from reference TRBV15 and TRBJ2-3, the complete variable domain reads DAMVIQNPRYQVTQFGKPVTLSCSQTLNHNVMYWYQQKSSQAPKLLFHYYDKDFNNEADTPDNFQSRRPNTSFCFLDIRSPGLGDTAMYLCATSIRRLAGGIDTQYFGPGTRLTVL.

The V and J genes are TRBV29-1 and TRBJ2-1, with 8 bases matching TRBD1. This CDR3 is 12 amino acids long. Trimming took 6 bases from V and 3 from J; bases not matched to a gene: 1. Germline V gene lookup returns CDR1 SQVTM and CDR2 ANQGSEA. The CDR3 coding sequence is TGCAGCGTAGGGACAGGCTACAATGAGCAGTTCTTC. This gives the protein CSVGTGYNEQFF.

This clone was seen only once. This sequence joins TRBV6-1 and TRBJ1-4, with 7 bases fitting TRBD1. Germline CDR1 reads MNHNS; CDR2 reads SASEGT. V lost 2 bases and J lost 4; bases outside the gene matches: 4. This CDR3 is 15 amino acids long. CDR3 region: CASSEYRGGNEKLFF. The CDR3 DNA is TGTGCCAGCAGTGAATACAGGGGAGGTAATGAAAAACTGTTTTTT.

The chain combines TRBV2 with TRBJ1-5; D is possibly TRBD1 (5 bases). Trimming removed 2 bases at V and 2 bases at J, with 10 bases between. This CDR3 comprises 15 residues. The germline V gene encodes CDR1 SNHLY and CDR2 FYNNEI. Written as DNA, the CDR3 is TGTGCCAGCAGTGAATTTTTAGGGGGCAATCAGCCCCAGCATTTT. Residues: CASSEFLGGNQPQHF.

DNA for the CDR3: TGTGCCAGCAGGAGGGCGGGAACTAACTATGGCTACACCTTC. Its protein product is CASRRAGTNYGYTF. The V gene is TRBV11-2, the J gene TRBJ1-2; no clear D gene. CDR1 is SGHAT and CDR2 is FQNNGV in the germline V gene. The CDR3 is 14 amino acids. Trimming cost V 6 bases and J 0 bases, with 11 bases left between them.

This clone appeared once. This chain links TRBV19 with TRBJ2-5; the D gene is possibly TRBD2 (5 bases). This CDR3 is 15 amino acids long. Trimming cost V 2 bases and J 2 bases, with 12 bases left between them. Per the germline V gene, CDR1 is LNHDA and CDR2 is SQIVND (reference sequence). The CDR3 nucleotides are TGTGCCAGTAGTATACTGTTGCAGCGGCAAGAGACCCAGTACTTC. This sequence encodes CASSILLQRQETQYF.

V gene TRBV30 combines with J gene TRBJ1-4; D perhaps matches TRBD1 (5 bases). From germline, CDR1 is GTSNPN and CDR2 SVGIG (reference sequence). The CDR3 has 13 amino acids. V was cut by 0 bases and J by 6 bases, with 8 bases left in between. CDR3 loop: CAWSVRGDEKLFF. The CDR3 nucleotides read TGTGCCTGGAGTGTACGGGGGGATGAAAAACTGTTTTTT.

The V gene is TRBV5-1, the J gene TRBJ2-7; D gene unclear. This CDR3 has 12 residues. Trimming pared 3 bases from V and 3 bases from J, leaving 7 bases between. CDR1 is SGHRS, CDR2 YFSETQ, per germline. For the CDR3, the DNA is TGCGCCAGCAGCTATGGCGGCTACGAGCAGTACTTC. Translation gives CASSYGGYEQYF.

The chain links TRBV6-5 to TRBJ1-4, with D possibly TRBD1 on 6 matching bases. V lost 6 bases, J lost 1 base, and 12 bases lay in between. The CDR3 has 15 amino acids. Germline V CDR1 and CDR2: MNHEY, SVGAGI. In DNA, the CDR3 is TGTGCCAGCAGCACAGGGTTAGGAACTAATGAAAAACTGTTTTTT. This gives the protein CASSTGLGTNEKLFF.

The chain couples TRBV24-1 to TRBJ2-7, with 7 bases lining up with TRBD1. The CDR3 contains 13 residues. The germline gives CDR1 KGHDR, CDR2 SFDVKD. The junction had 5 bases not matched to a gene; V was cut back by 4 bases and J by 6 bases. The CDR3: CATSERPGGEQYF. CDR3 bases: TGTGCCACCAGTGAGCGACCAGGGGGCGAGCAGTACTTC.

The genes are TRBV10-3 and TRBJ1-1, with 7 positions matching TRBD1. Per germline, CDR1 ENHRY and CDR2 SYGVKD. The CDR3 covers 13 residues. J gave up 0 bases and V 10 bases, and 5 bases lay outside the gene matches. The CDR3 DNA follows: TGTGCCACAAGCAGGGGGTTGAACACTGAAGCTTTCTTT. As protein: CATSRGLNTEAFF.

The chain joins TRBV19 to TRBJ1-5; TRBD1 aligns across 7 bases. The ends lost 3 bases at V and 6 bases at J; junction bases unmatched: 14. The CDR3 length is 17 residues. Germline V CDR1 and CDR2: LNHDA, SQIVND (reference sequence). CDR3: CASSMRPSSGGAQPQHF. Here the CDR3 DNA reads TGTGCCAGTAGTATGCGCCCGTCCTCAGGGGGAGCTCAGCCCCAGCATTTT.

The V and J genes are TRBV6-5 and TRBJ2-1; 9 bases map to TRBD2. The CDR3 loop spans 15 amino acids. Germline loops: CDR1 MNHEY, CDR2 SVGAGI. Unmatched junction bases numbered 13, after V lost 7 bases and J lost 9 bases. Here the CDR3 DNA reads TGTGCCAGCATTCTCGCTCTAGCGGGGTTGGGTGAGCAGTTCTTC. Translating gives CASILALAGLGEQFF.

The CDR3 bases are TGTGCCAGCAGCTTGAGGCGGGGGGATACGCAGTATTTT. This gives the protein CASSLRRGDTQYF. This chain joins TRBV5-5 and TRBJ2-3; 7 bases match TRBD2. CDR1 SGHKS and CDR2 YYEKEE come from the germline V gene (reference sequence). The CDR3 totals 13 residues. V dropped 1 base and J dropped 6; count of bases not matched to a gene: 2.

The chain uses TRBV15 and TRBJ1-4; D possibly corresponds to TRBD1 (6 bases). CDR1 is LNHNV and CDR2 is YYDKDF in the germline V gene (reference sequence). This CDR3 has 15 amino acids. V shed 1 base and J shed 8 bases, with 14 bases lying between them. CDR3 bases: TGTGCCACCAGCAGAGTTCAGGGGACGGGCGAAAAACTGTTTTTT. Amino acids: CATSRVQGTGEKLFF.

The gene calls are TRBV5-5 and TRBJ2-5, with 9 nucleotides matching TRBD1. CDR1 is SGHKS and CDR2 is YYEKEE in the germline V gene (reference sequence). The V segment lost 8 bases and the J segment 2 bases; nucleotides outside the gene matches: 7. The CDR3 is 14 residues long. The CDR3 region is CASTGGQGQETQYF. Here the CDR3 DNA reads TGTGCCAGTACAGGGGGACAGGGTCAAGAGACCCAGTACTTC.

This clone is a singleton in its sample. This sequence joins TRBV10-3 and TRBJ1-2; D gene unclear. The V end was cut by 2 bases, the J end by 4 bases, with 8 bases between. This CDR3 contains 13 residues. CDR1 and CDR2 (germline): ENHRY, SYGVKD. The CDR3 here is CAISEDAGYGYTF. CDR3 bases: TGTGCCATCAGTGAGGACGCGGGCTATGGCTACACCTTC.

The chain uses TRBV9 and TRBJ1-3; tentatively, D is TRBD1 (6 bases). Germline V gene data show CDR1 as SGDLS and CDR2 as YYNGEE. V shed 4 bases and J shed 0 bases, with 14 bases lying between them. CDR3 length: 16 residues. The CDR3 DNA sequence: TGTGCCAGCAGCCCATGGACAGAGACCTCTGGAAACACCATATATTTT. It translates to CASSPWTETSGNTIYF.

This chain uses TRBV7-2 with TRBJ2-1, with 7 bases lining up with TRBD1. This CDR3 comprises 16 residues. Germline lookup yields CDR1 SGHTA and CDR2 FQGNSA. V trimming: 6 bases; J trimming: 1 base; junction bases outside the gene matches: 9. The chain's CDR3 is CASRGHEGASYNEQFF. Here the CDR3 DNA reads TGTGCCAGCAGGGGGCATGAGGGGGCGTCCTACAATGAGCAGTTCTTC.